The present entry profiles one TCR beta chain with its context. Treatment: 15 to 20 received Ad26.COV2.S at low or high dose, single or two shots; a few received placebo; per-sample allocation not given. At day 63 after the first vaccine or placebo injection, samples were drawn. The data originate from a study of Ad26.COV2.S vaccination and SARS-CoV-2 variants. Method: immunoSEQ multiplex PCR; TCRdb's copy keeps in-frame clones and lacks some. Of hundreds of thousands of clones listed, approximately 90% were seen once; the top ten hold around 1.7%. Germline V CDR1 and CDR2: MNHEY, SVGAGI. The CDR3 totals 13 residues. V was trimmed by 5 bases and J by 7 bases, leaving 12 bases between them.

The sequenced sample was peripheral blood, obtained in a trial of Ad26.COV2.S vaccine versus placebo. The sequence came from a person aged 18 to 65 who received the Ad26.COV2.S COVID-19 vaccine or a placebo. This chain joins TRBV6-5 and TRBJ2-1, with D perhaps matching TRBD1 or TRBD2 (6 bases each). The CDR3 sequence: CASSTTRGNEQFF. The CDR3 region has the DNA TGTGCCAGCAGTACGACTAGGGGGAATGAGCAGTTCTTC.